The 7 T cell receptor beta chains in this list originate from one sample, sequenced in a study of blood T cell repertoires in COVID-19. Measured with immunoSEQ multiplex PCR; TCRdb has only the in-frame clones, and not every one. The sample shows around 360,000 clones, around 87% of them seen only once. Sample: PBMCs or T cells enriched from blood (not recorded which). The origin of the receptors is a man between 40 and 49 years old in a cohort exposed to, infected with or recovered from COVID-19 (not recorded which).

The chain combines TRBV5-4 with TRBJ2-1; 8 nucleotides line up with TRBD2. The germline CDR1 and CDR2 sequences are SGHNT and YYREEE (reference sequence). V trimming: 1 base; J trimming: 5 bases; junction bases outside the gene matches: 8. The CDR3 consists of 16 residues. This CDR3 is CASSLPSGRSHNEQFF. The CDR3 nucleotides read TGTGCCAGCAGCTTGCCCAGCGGGAGATCCCACAATGAGCAGTTCTTC. The whole variable domain, remainder taken from reference TRBV5-4 and TRBJ2-1, is ETGVTQSPTHLIKTRGQQVTLRCSSQSGHNTVSWYQQALGQGPQFIFQYYREEENGRGNFPPRFSGLQFPNYSSELNVNALELDDSALYLCASSLPSGRSHNEQFFGPGTRLTVL.

This chain links TRBV5-1 with TRBJ2-7, with 12 bases that match TRBD2. Trimming took 0 bases from V and 1 from J; bases not matched to a gene: 2. This CDR3 contains 16 residues. In germline, CDR1 is SGHRS, CDR2 YFSETQ. The CDR3 protein is CASSLALAGGSYEQYF. CDR3 in DNA: TGCGCCAGCAGCTTGGCTCTAGCGGGAGGGTCCTACGAGCAGTACTTC.

This clone was recorded many times. The CDR3 coding sequence is TGTGCCAGCAGTCCCTTGTCCTCAGGGGAGAATGAAAAACTGTTTTTT. Its protein is CASSPLSSGENEKLFF. The V and J genes are TRBV28 and TRBJ1-4, with a tentative D call TRBD1 (6 bases). This CDR3 spans 16 amino acids. V lost 5 bases and J lost 5, with 18 bases in between. Germline V gene data show CDR1 as MDHEN and CDR2 as SYDVKM.

This clone was seen only once. The chain is built from TRBV11-3 and TRBJ1-3; D unresolved. CDR1 is SGHNT, CDR2 YENEEA, per germline. The CDR3 is 14 residues long. Between the trimmed V and J ends, which lost 5 bases and 0 bases, there was a span of 8 bases. CDR3 residues: CASSPGGSGNTIYF. The DNA of the CDR3 is TGTGCCAGCAGCCCAGGTGGCTCTGGAAACACCATATATTTT. Variable domain in full (rest from reference TRBV11-3 and TRBJ1-3): EAGVVQSPRYKIIEKKQPVAFWCNPISGHNTLYWYLQNLGQGPELLIRYENEEAVDDSQLPKDRFSAERLKGVDSTLKIQPAELGDSAVYLCASSPGGSGNTIYFGEGSWLTVV.

Notes on this clone: The junction shows a germline mismatch at one end, possibly a read error. The CDR3 nucleotides are TGTGCCAGCAGCGAAGACATCCCGGGGGCTGGAAACACCATATATTTT. This gives the protein CASSEDIPGAGNTIYF. V is TRBV2 and J is TRBJ1-3, with D perhaps matching TRBD1 (5 bases). Germline-derived CDR1 and CDR2 are SNHLY and FYNNEI. CDR3 length equals 16 residues.

This chain joins TRBV9 and TRBJ2-7; 8 bases are shared with TRBD2. Per germline, CDR1 SGDLS and CDR2 YYNGEE. The CDR3 spans 14 residues. The J segment lost 2 bases and the V segment lost 3 bases, leaving 4 bases of the junction unmatched. The CDR3 DNA follows: TGTGCCAGCAGCGCGAGCGGGAGCCCCTACGAGCAGTACTTC. Amino acids: CASSASGSPYEQYF. Complete variable domain (other parts from reference TRBV9 and TRBJ2-7): DSGVTQTPKHLITATGQRVTLRCSPRSGDLSVYWYQQSLDQGLQFLIQYYNGEERAKGNILERFSAQQFPDLHSELNLSSLELGDSALYFCASSASGSPYEQYFGPGTRLTVT.

The chain joins TRBV19 to TRBJ1-5; TRBD1 might be the D (5 bases). Trimming shortened V by 2 bases and J by 7 bases, and 27 bases separated the two germline ends. Germline lookup yields CDR1 LNHDA and CDR2 SQIVND (reference sequence). The CDR3 runs 19 residues. CDR3 coding DNA: TGTGCCAGTAGTATAAAAGGCACTCTGGGAGGGGCATTTATGCAGCCCCAGCATTTT. As protein: CASSIKGTLGGAFMQPQHF.